The 3 T cell receptor beta chains below come from one sample, sequenced in a study of blood T cells in healthy people across ages. For the second PCR, which ran for 7 to 11 cycles, a sample-barcoded 5' primer and a J-beta primer mix were used. TCRdb fed the 5' RACE reads into MiXCR, producing one record per CDR3 protein. The data hold some 1.5 million distinct CDR3 sequences, with approximately 39% observed a single time. Material: blood. These receptors were collected from a woman aged 18-29 years in good health.

The chain uses TRBV27 and TRBJ1-1; D gene uncertain. The CDR3 is made up of 13 amino acids. Trimming took 5 bases from V and 7 from J, leaving 14 bases between them. The germline V gene encodes CDR1 MNHEY and CDR2 SMNVEV (reference sequence). In DNA, the CDR3 is TGTGCCAGCAGTCACCAGGCGGGGTATGAAGCTTTCTTT. Amino acid sequence: CASSHQAGYEAFF.

The chain couples TRBV20-1 to TRBJ2-7; D ambiguous. The germline V and J ends were trimmed by 5 bases and 3 bases, with 14 bases remaining between them. The V gene's germline CDR1 is DFQATT and CDR2 SNEGSKA (reference sequence). This CDR3 comprises 13 residues. The CDR3 coding sequence is TGCAGTGCTCCCAAGGAAGGCAGCTACGAGCAGTACTTC. Its translation is CSAPKEGSYEQYF.

This CDR3 reads CASSFEGQGNNEQYF. DNA of the CDR3: TGCGCCAGCAGCTTTGAGGGACAGGGGAACAACGAGCAGTACTTC. The V and J genes are TRBV5-1 and TRBJ2-7; 10 nucleotides line up with TRBD1. J gave up 5 bases and V 2 bases, and 7 bases lay outside the gene matches. Per germline, CDR1 SGHRS and CDR2 YFSETQ. This CDR3 is 15 amino acids long. The whole variable domain, remainder taken from reference TRBV5-1 and TRBJ2-7, is KAGVTQTPRYLIKTRGQQVTLSCSPISGHRSVSWYQQTPGQGLQFLFEYFSETQRNKGNFPGRFSGRQFSNSRSEMNVSTLELGDSALYLCASSFEGQGNNEQYFGPGTRLTVT.